This T cell receptor beta chain stems from a study of identical twins. Comment on this clonotype: Its antigen is unknown.

Whole-study results and caveats: The study found excess low generation probability among twin-shared out-of-frame alpha sequences. The more abundant beta clonotypes in cord blood had fewer insertions, and memory repertoires did not show this.

TCRdb re-called the 5' RACE reads with MiXCR, one entry per CDR3 protein. The data contain 750,000 to 950,000 distinct CDR3 sequences, 9% to 15% of them seen just once; the ten biggest clones take up 1.5% to 2%. This CDR3 region has 15 residues. V was shortened by 4 bases and J by 0 bases, with 13 bases between the two germline ends. In germline, CDR1 is SGHAT, CDR2 FQNNGV. This sample was shared with a second study, whose subject was yellow fever vaccine responses in identical twins.

This receptor was obtained from a woman aged 18-35 years in good health. Sequenced: PBMCs. The chain joins TRBV11-2 to TRBJ2-7, with D maybe TRBD1 (6 bases). CDR3 sequence: CASSSRGRYSYEQYF. The CDR3 coding sequence is TGTGCCAGCAGCTCCAGGGGAAGATACTCCTACGAGCAGTACTTC.